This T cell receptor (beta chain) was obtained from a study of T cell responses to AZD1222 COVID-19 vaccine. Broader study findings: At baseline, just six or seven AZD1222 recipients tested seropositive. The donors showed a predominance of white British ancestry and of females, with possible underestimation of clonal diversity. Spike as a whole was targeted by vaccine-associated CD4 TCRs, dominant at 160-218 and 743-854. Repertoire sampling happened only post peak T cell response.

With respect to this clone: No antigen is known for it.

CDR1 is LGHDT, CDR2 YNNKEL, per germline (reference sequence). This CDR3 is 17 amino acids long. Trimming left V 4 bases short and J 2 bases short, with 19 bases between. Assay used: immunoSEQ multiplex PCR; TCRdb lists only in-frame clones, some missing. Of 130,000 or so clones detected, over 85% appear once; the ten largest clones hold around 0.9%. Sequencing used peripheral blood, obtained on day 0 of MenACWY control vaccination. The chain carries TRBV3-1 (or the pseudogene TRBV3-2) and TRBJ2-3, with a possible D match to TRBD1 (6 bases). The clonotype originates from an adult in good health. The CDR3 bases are TGTGCCAGCAGCCCCGGACCGCCAGGGGCCTTCACAGATACGCAGTATTTT. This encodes CASSPGPPGAFTDTQYF.